One sample yielded the 9 T cell receptor beta chains listed below, sequenced in a study of T cells in Graves' hyperthyroidism and ophthalmopathy. The source material, RNA transcripts, was used to amplify TCR beta CDR3 regions. The primer set for the first-round RT-PCR of the TCR CDR3 was HTBI. TCRdb used MiXCR to reprocess the multiplex PCR reads, holding one entry per CDR3 protein. Found here are roughly 710,000 distinct CDR3 sequences, 35% of them singletons; the top ten hold less than 35%. The sample consisted of blood. Receptors were obtained from a woman aged 40 to 50 with Graves' hyperthyroidism.

As for this clonotype: Relative to the germline gene, one junction end is altered; a read error may explain this. The V and J genes are TRBV19 and TRBJ2-3, with 10 positions matching TRBD2. CDR1 LNHDA and CDR2 SQIVND come from the germline V gene (reference sequence). CDR3 length equals 13 residues. The CDR3 is CSVLAGDRDTQYF. CDR3 bases: TGCAGCGTTCTAGCGGGAGATCGAGATACGCAGTATTTT.

The CDR3: CASCKTGGEKLFF. Written as DNA, the CDR3 is TGCGCCAGCTGCAAAACAGGGGGTGAAAAACTGTTTTTT. The genes are TRBV5-1 and TRBJ1-4; 8 nucleotides agree with TRBD1. V trimming: 7 bases; J trimming: 7 bases; junction bases outside the gene matches: 6. Germline CDR1 SGHRS, CDR2 YFSETQ. CDR3 size: 13 residues.

This chain joins TRBV6-5 and TRBJ1-5, with a tentative D call TRBD1 (5 bases). Germline V gene sequence: CDR1 MNHEY, CDR2 SVGAGI. Trimming took 5 bases from V and 4 from J, leaving 12 bases between them. The CDR3 runs 14 residues. CDR3 DNA sequence: TGTGCCAGCAGTCTAGGACGGACAAATCAGCCCCAGCATTTT. This codes for CASSLGRTNQPQHF.

This clonotype was detected ten times or more. The CDR3 nucleotides are TGTGCCAGCGGATATCATGGGGGTAGCAATCAGCCCCAGCATTTT. Protein product: CASGYHGGSNQPQHF. The chain uses TRBV2 and TRBJ1-5, with a tentative D call TRBD1 (5 bases). The CDR3 contains 15 residues. Trimming shortened V by 8 bases and J by 0 bases, and 14 bases separated the two germline ends. CDR1 is SNHLY and CDR2 is FYNNEI in the germline V gene. Full variable domain (outside the CDR3, taken from reference TRBV2 and TRBJ1-5): EPEVTQTPSHQVTQMGQEVILRCVPISNHLYFYWYRQILGQKVEFLVSFYNNEISEKSEIFDDQFSVERPDGSNFTLKIRSTKLEDSAMYFCASGYHGGSNQPQHFGDGTRLSIL.

The chain is built from TRBV3-1 and TRBJ1-1; D gene ambiguous. Deletions cut 0 bases from V and 0 bases from J, with 5 bases between. The CDR3 contains 14 residues. Per germline, CDR1 LGHDT and CDR2 YNNKEL (reference sequence). This CDR3 reads CASSQEYVNTEAFF. For the CDR3, the DNA is TGTGCCAGCAGCCAAGAGTACGTGAACACTGAAGCTTTCTTT.

A note on this clonotype: The junction differs from germline at one of its ends, possibly a read error. For the CDR3, the DNA is TGTGCTAGCAGCCCTCACAGGCAAGAGACCCAGAACTTC. Its translation: CASSPHRQETQNF. This sequence joins TRBV7-7 and TRBJ2-5, with D possibly matching TRBD1 (5 bases). CDR1 is SSHAT and CDR2 is FNYEAQ in the germline V gene (reference sequence). The CDR3 spans 13 residues.

This clonotype was seen only once. The chain is built from TRBV7-9 and TRBJ2-3; D uncertain. CDR1 and CDR2 (germline): SEHNR, FQNEAQ (reference sequence). This CDR3 contains 12 residues. The V end lost 5 bases, the J end lost 6 bases, and 9 bases lay between the germline ends. CDR3 loop: CASSQLGDTQYF. CDR3 DNA sequence: TGTGCCAGCAGCCAGCTCGGGGATACGCAGTATTTT.

This chain links TRBV6-5 with TRBJ1-5; a weak D match, TRBD1 (5 bases). Germline values: CDR1 MNHEY, CDR2 SVGAGI. The ends were cut back, 4 bases at V and 1 base at J, with 20 bases in the middle. The CDR3 has 18 amino acids. The CDR3 bases are TGTGCCAGCAGTTCCCCGGGACGGCGGCCCGGGAGCAATCAGCCCCAGCATTTT. Protein: CASSSPGRRPGSNQPQHF.

This clonotype was detected a few times. This rearrangement joins TRBV10-1 to TRBJ1-1; D is undetermined. Germline V gene data show CDR1 as WNHNN and CDR2 as SYGVQD (reference sequence). This CDR3 has 14 residues. V was clipped by 0 bases and J by 1 base, with 6 bases between them. The CDR3 sequence: CASSESIGNTEAFF. Here the CDR3 DNA reads TGCGCCAGCAGTGAGTCTATAGGGAACACTGAAGCTTTCTTT.